The 32 T cell receptor beta chains given below trace back to one sample, sequenced in a study of cytomegalovirus exposure and HLA in healthy donors. The primer mix had 60 Vbeta and 13 Jbeta primers. Profiling relied on immunoSEQ multiplex PCR, and the TCRdb table lists in-frame clones only, not all of them. The repertoire holds some 180,000 clones, roughly 10% seen once, with roughly 1.4% in the top ten. Sequenced: PBMCs. The origin of the receptors is a woman in her twenties or thirties in good health and CMV-seropositive.

The V call is TRBV10-3, the J call TRBJ2-7, with D maybe TRBD1 (6 bases). V was pared by 0 bases and J by 1 base, with 10 bases between. CDR3 size: 15 residues. Looked up from germline, CDR1 is ENHRY and CDR2 is SYGVKD. As DNA, the CDR3 is TGTGCCATCAGTGAGTCTGGACAGAGTTCCTACGAGCAGTACTTC. The encoded protein is CAISESGQSSYEQYF.

This clone was observed a handful of times. The chain carries TRBV19 and TRBJ2-1, with 8 bases identical to TRBD2. Germline loops: CDR1 LNHDA, CDR2 SQIVND (reference sequence). V shed 3 bases and J 0 bases; nucleotides not matched to a gene: 7. The CDR3 consists of 17 residues. CDR3 bases: TGTGCCAGTAGTATCGGGGGGGCGGCCAGCTCCTACAATGAGCAGTTCTTC. The encoded protein is CASSIGGAASSYNEQFF.

The V gene is TRBV2, the J gene TRBJ2-5; TRBD1 matches 11 bases. Trimming removed 6 bases from V and 4 bases from J; junction bases left unmatched: 4. This CDR3 region has 14 residues. The germline CDR1 and CDR2 sequences are SNHLY and FYNNEI. In nucleotides, the CDR3 is TGTGCCAGCAGCGGGGGACAGGGGGTAGAGACCCAGTACTTC. Translating it yields CASSGGQGVETQYF.

This chain uses TRBV30 with TRBJ1-1, with D possibly being TRBD1 (5 bases). CDR3 length: 13 residues. V lost 1 base to trimming and J lost 4 bases, with 10 bases between them. Germline V gene data show CDR1 as GTSNPN and CDR2 as SVGIG (reference sequence). The chain's CDR3 is CAWSGLGGTEAFF. The CDR3 DNA reads as TGTGCCTGGAGTGGTCTGGGGGGCACTGAAGCTTTCTTT.

V is TRBV18 and J is TRBJ2-3; 7 positions match TRBD1. The CDR3 sequence is 16 residues long. Germline V gene lookup returns CDR1 KGHSH and CDR2 LQKENI. With 3 bases clipped from V and 0 bases from J, the junction kept 6 bases outside the gene matches. The CDR3 loop reads CASSPVRTGSTDTQYF. The CDR3 DNA is TGTGCCAGCTCACCCGTACGGACAGGTAGCACAGATACGCAGTATTTT.

A few counts support this clone. CDR3: CASSKGLADIHEQYF. In nucleotides, the CDR3 is TGTGCCAGCAGTAAGGGACTAGCCGACATCCACGAGCAGTACTTC. V gene TRBV27 combines with J gene TRBJ2-7; 9 bases map to TRBD2. CDR1 is MNHEY, CDR2 SMNVEV, per germline (reference sequence). The CDR3 runs to 15 residues. Trimming cost V 5 bases and J 5 bases; bases outside gene matches: 10.

The sample holds a few counts of this clone. The J gene is TRBJ2-5, the V gene TRBV2; a possible D gene is TRBD2 (5 bases). Germline V gives CDR1 SNHLY, CDR2 FYNNEI. The V end lost 5 bases, the J end lost 1 base, and 11 bases lay between the germline ends. This CDR3 has 14 residues. This CDR3 reads CASSPLSVQETQYF. CDR3 in DNA: TGTGCCAGCAGTCCCCTTAGCGTCCAAGAGACCCAGTACTTC.

The chain couples TRBV5-1 to TRBJ2-3, with 11 bases aligning to TRBD1. Unmatched junction bases numbered 11, after V lost 3 bases and J lost 5 bases. Germline V gene lookup returns CDR1 SGHRS and CDR2 YFSETQ. This CDR3 is built from 17 residues. The CDR3, as DNA: TGCGCCAGCAGCTCCGCCTCCGGGACAGGGGGGTTAGATACGCAGTATTTT. Encoded protein: CASSSASGTGGLDTQYF. Together with reference TRBV5-1 and TRBJ2-3, the CDR3 gives the full variable domain: KAGVTQTPRYLIKTRGQQVTLSCSPISGHRSVSWYQQTPGQGLQFLFEYFSETQRNKGNFPGRFSGRQFSNSRSEMNVSTLELGDSALYLCASSSASGTGGLDTQYFGPGTRLTVL.

This clone was detected many times. The chain recombines TRBV10-2 with TRBJ2-1; TRBD1 aligns across 9 bases. The CDR3 has 15 residues. Germline CDR1 WSHSY, CDR2 SAAADI. V gave up 5 bases and J gave up 4 bases; unmatched junction bases: 6. CDR3 residues: CASSPRGTGYNEQFF. The CDR3 nucleotides are TGCGCCAGCAGTCCTAGGGGGACAGGGTACAATGAGCAGTTCTTC.

The sample holds a few counts of this clone. The chain combines TRBV5-6 with TRBJ2-3; the D is unclear. This CDR3 is built from 12 residues. Germline CDR1 and CDR2: SGHDT and YYEEEE. The ends were cut back, 4 bases at V and 2 bases at J, with 5 bases in the middle. CDR3 coding DNA: TGTGCCAGCAGCCGAGACACAGATACGCAGTATTTT. Amino acids: CASSRDTDTQYF.

This clone was observed a few times. The gene calls are TRBV7-9 and TRBJ2-1; D might be TRBD2 (5 bases). CDR1 SEHNR and CDR2 FQNEAQ come from the germline V gene (reference sequence). This CDR3 spans 13 amino acids. The ends were cut back, 4 bases at V and 8 bases at J, with 12 bases in the middle. Here the CDR3 DNA reads TGTGCCAGCAGCTCTAGCCGGGCAGATGAGCAGTTCTTC. Its protein is CASSSSRADEQFF.

The chain uses TRBV7-2 and TRBJ2-1; 14 nucleotides agree with TRBD2. This CDR3 comprises 15 residues. Trimming at V came to 5 bases and at J to 7 bases, leaving 4 bases not matched to a gene. CDR1 is SGHTA, CDR2 FQGNSA, per germline. CDR3 protein: CASSPRTSGRNEQFF. As DNA, the CDR3 is TGTGCCAGCAGCCCCAGGACTAGCGGGAGGAATGAGCAGTTCTTC.

V and J are TRBV30 and TRBJ2-5; TRBD1 matches at 7 bases. From germline, CDR1 is GTSNPN and CDR2 SVGIG (reference sequence). Losses at the gene ends were 4 bases for V and 5 bases for J; bases not matched to a gene: 7. The CDR3 sequence is 13 residues long. CDR3 in amino acids: CAWNPGGSETQYF. For the CDR3, the DNA is TGTGCCTGGAACCCAGGGGGTTCGGAGACCCAGTACTTC.

The sample holds a few counts of this clone. V usage is TRBV5-6 and J usage is TRBJ1-2, with D possibly TRBD1 on 6 matching bases. The CDR3 is 15 amino acids. Germline values: CDR1 SGHDT, CDR2 YYEEEE. Trimming shortened V by 3 bases and J by 4 bases, and 16 bases separated the two germline ends. Here the CDR3 DNA reads TGTGCCAGCAGCTCACCAGGGGCGTTCCTCTATGGCTACACCTTC. This sequence encodes CASSSPGAFLYGYTF. Based on the CDR3 plus reference TRBV5-6 and TRBJ1-2, the full variable domain is DAGVTQSPTHLIKTRGQQVTLRCSPKSGHDTVSWYQQALGQGPQFIFQYYEEEERQRGNFPDRFSGHQFPNYSSELNVNALLLGDSALYLCASSSPGAFLYGYTFGSGTRLTVV.

This clone turned up a few times. This chain joins TRBV2 and TRBJ1-1, with TRBD1 as a possible D gene (6 bases). V was cut by 10 bases and J by 2 bases, with 17 bases left in between. This CDR3 comprises 14 residues. Germline V gives CDR1 SNHLY, CDR2 FYNNEI. CDR3 protein: CAMPLQGINTEAFF. The CDR3 DNA sequence: TGTGCCATGCCCCTTCAGGGGATAAACACTGAAGCTTTCTTT.

The CDR3 protein is CASSLGGPNEKLFF. The DNA of the CDR3 is TGCGCCAGCAGCTTGGGGGGGCCCAATGAAAAACTGTTTTTT. The chain carries TRBV5-1 and TRBJ1-4; possible D gene TRBD1, 6 bases. Deletions cut 0 bases from V and 5 bases from J, with 8 bases between. The CDR3 is made up of 14 amino acids. The germline CDR1 and CDR2 sequences are SGHRS and YFSETQ.

CDR3 DNA: TGTGCCAGCAGCTGGACAGGGGCCCAGCTTAATGGCTACACCTTC. It is translated as CASSWTGAQLNGYTF. The chain uses TRBV7-9 and TRBJ1-2, with 9 bases lining up with TRBD1. Germline V gene sequence: CDR1 SEHNR, CDR2 FQNEAQ (reference sequence). The CDR3 loop spans 15 amino acids. Losses at the gene ends were 4 bases for V and 6 bases for J; bases not matched to a gene: 9.

This clone turned up a few times. One end of the junction fails to match germline, which may point to a read error. The chain employs TRBV27 and TRBJ2-2, with TRBD1 as a possible D gene (6 bases). Germline values: CDR1 MNHEY, CDR2 SMNVEV (reference sequence). This CDR3 has 13 residues. This chain's CDR3 is CASSRGNTGKLFF. CDR3 bases: TGTGCCAGCAGTAGGGGGAACACCGGGAAGCTGTTTTTT.

This clone was seen more than once but under ten times. V gene TRBV7-2 combines with J gene TRBJ2-2, with D perhaps matching TRBD1 (6 bases). CDR1 and CDR2 (germline): SGHTA, FQGNSA. The CDR3 runs 16 residues. V dropped 4 bases and J dropped 1 base, with 13 bases sitting between them. This CDR3 is CASSSSWGLNTGELFF. The DNA for the CDR3 is TGTGCCAGCAGCTCCAGCTGGGGGCTGAACACCGGGGAGCTGTTTTTT.

This clone was recorded a few times. The chain has TRBV7-2 and TRBJ2-4, with a possible D match to TRBD2 (6 bases). In germline, CDR1 is SGHTA, CDR2 FQGNSA. The CDR3 is 13 amino acids. The ends were cut back, 3 bases at V and 5 bases at J, with 8 bases in the middle. The CDR3, as DNA: TGTGCCAGCAGCTTTAGCGGCCAAAACATTCAGTACTTC. This gives the protein CASSFSGQNIQYF.

This clone turned up a few times. This chain connects TRBV4-1 to TRBJ2-1; a weak D match, TRBD2 (5 bases). Looked up from germline, CDR1 is MGHRA and CDR2 is YSYEKL. The CDR3 loop spans 14 amino acids. V shed 4 bases and J shed 0 bases, with 7 bases lying between them. CDR3 nucleotides: TGCGCCAGCAGCCGGACTTCCTCCTACAATGAGCAGTTCTTC. Encoded protein: CASSRTSSYNEQFF.

This chain connects TRBV7-2 to TRBJ2-3; 9 bases match TRBD2. The CDR3 contains 14 residues. Germline CDR1 and CDR2: SGHTA and FQGNSA. V lost 5 bases and J lost 6; bases outside the gene matches: 6. This CDR3 is CASSNSGSRDTQYF. The CDR3 nucleotides are TGTGCCAGCAGCAATAGCGGGAGTAGGGATACGCAGTATTTT.

This clone was detected only a few times. CDR3 in DNA: TGTGCCACCAGCATCTATGGACAGGGGGGGAAAGCTTTCTTT. Translating gives CATSIYGQGGKAFF. This chain links TRBV15 with TRBJ1-1, with 10 bases lining up with TRBD1. CDR1 and CDR2 from the germline V gene are LNHNV and YYDKDF (reference sequence). This CDR3 spans 14 amino acids. Trimming at V came to 4 bases and at J to 9 bases, leaving 8 bases not matched to a gene.

The rearrangement joins TRBV10-2 to TRBJ2-2; no definite D call. Germline CDR1 and CDR2: WSHSY and SAAADI. The CDR3 extends over 14 amino acids. Trimming removed 2 bases from V and 0 bases from J, with 4 bases in between. This CDR3 reads CASSEQTNTGELFF. DNA of the CDR3: TGCGCCAGCAGTGAGCAGACGAACACCGGGGAGCTGTTTTTT.

This clone was picked up a small number of times. In DNA, the CDR3 is TGTGCCAGCAGCTTCCGGTCCCTAGGCTACGAGCAGTACTTC. It yields the protein CASSFRSLGYEQYF. This chain joins TRBV13 and TRBJ2-7, with unresolved D. With 3 bases removed from V and 3 bases from J, the gap between germline ends came to 12 bases. Germline loops: CDR1 PRHDT, CDR2 FYEKMQ (reference sequence). The CDR3 has 14 amino acids.

This clone was counted a few times. This sequence joins TRBV27 and TRBJ1-2, with a possible D match to TRBD1 (5 bases). The germline V gene has CDR1 MNHEY and CDR2 SMNVEV (reference sequence). V dropped 2 bases and J dropped 5 bases, with 9 bases sitting between them. The CDR3 consists of 13 residues. The CDR3 loop is CASSLVTGYGYTF. The CDR3 nucleotides are TGTGCCAGCAGTTTAGTCACAGGATATGGCTACACCTTC.

A few counts support this clone. This sequence joins TRBV9 and TRBJ2-7; 7 positions agree with TRBD2. This CDR3 spans 14 amino acids. J lost 6 bases, V lost 0 bases, and 6 bases had no gene match. Looked up from germline, CDR1 is SGDLS and CDR2 is YYNGEE. The CDR3 sequence is CASSVGPGGSEQYF. As DNA, the CDR3 is TGTGCCAGCAGCGTAGGCCCGGGGGGAAGCGAGCAGTACTTC. Full variable domain (missing parts from reference TRBV9 and TRBJ2-7): DSGVTQTPKHLITATGQRVTLRCSPRSGDLSVYWYQQSLDQGLQFLIQYYNGEERAKGNILERFSAQQFPDLHSELNLSSLELGDSALYFCASSVGPGGSEQYFGPGTRLTVT.

This clone appeared a few times. The V call is TRBV13, the J call TRBJ1-4; perhaps TRBD1 as D (6 bases). V was clipped by 6 bases and J by 3 bases, with 11 bases between them. The CDR3 consists of 14 residues. Germline values: CDR1 PRHDT, CDR2 FYEKMQ (reference sequence). The CDR3 loop reads CASRQGRPNEKLFF. Here the CDR3 DNA reads TGTGCCAGCAGACAGGGCAGGCCTAATGAAAAACTGTTTTTT.

This clone was counted only a few times. V gene TRBV7-2 combines with J gene TRBJ2-7; D is undetermined. V gave up 5 bases and J gave up 2 bases, with 13 bases separating them. Germline-derived CDR1 and CDR2 are SGHTA and FQGNSA. CDR3 length: 14 amino acids. In nucleotides, the CDR3 is TGTGCCAGCAGCCCCCCCTTACTCACCTACGAGCAGTACTTC. Its protein is CASSPPLLTYEQYF.

CDR3 protein: CSVWDRGIGTEAFF. CDR3 in DNA: TGCAGCGTTTGGGACAGGGGCATAGGAACTGAAGCTTTCTTT. V usage is TRBV29-1 and J usage is TRBJ1-1; 10 bases agree with TRBD1. The CDR3 runs to 14 residues. The germline V gene encodes CDR1 SQVTM and CDR2 ANQGSEA. Losses at the gene ends were 5 bases for V and 5 bases for J; bases not matched to a gene: 8.

A single count supports this clone. The chain has TRBV10-1 and TRBJ2-2; TRBD2 agrees at 8 bases. The CDR3 is 13 amino acids. CDR1 and CDR2 (germline): WNHNN, SYGVQD (reference sequence). Trimming at V came to 4 bases and at J to 6 bases, leaving 1 base not matched to a gene. This chain's CDR3 is CASSAGGPGELFF. DNA of the CDR3: TGCGCCAGCAGTGCGGGAGGGCCCGGGGAGCTGTTTTTT.

In this sample, this clone turned up a few times. This chain uses TRBV5-1 with TRBJ2-7; 8 nucleotides line up with TRBD1. J was trimmed by 6 bases and V by 2 bases; bases with no gene match: 7. The CDR3 extends over 14 amino acids. CDR1 is SGHRS and CDR2 is YFSETQ in the germline V gene. The CDR3 DNA follows: TGCGCCAGCAGCTTTCGACAGGGGTCTGCCGAGCAGTACTTC. Translation gives CASSFRQGSAEQYF.